The 25 T cell receptor beta chains below all came from one sample that was sequenced in a study. Via MiXCR, TCRdb re-called the RT-PCR reads, giving one row per CDR3 protein. The data hold about 700,000 distinct CDR3 sequences, with about 14% observed a single time. Sequencing was carried out using memory CD4+ T cells from blood. The source of these receptors is a female donor in good health, serving as a healthy control.

This clonotype occurred many times. V gene TRBV3-1 combines with J gene TRBJ2-1, with D hard to call. CDR3 length: 11 amino acids. V lost 4 bases to trimming and J lost 9 bases, with 7 bases between them. The V gene's germline CDR1 is LGHDT and CDR2 YNNKEL (reference sequence). Written as DNA, the CDR3 is TGTGCCAGCAGCCGTTCCATTGAGCAGTTCTTC. It encodes CASSRSIEQFF.

The V and J genes are TRBV20-1 and TRBJ2-2; no reliable D call. Per germline, CDR1 DFQATT and CDR2 SNEGSKA (reference sequence). Trimming pared 3 bases from V and 1 base from J, leaving 6 bases between. CDR3 size: 13 residues. The CDR3 sequence is CSARTMNTGELFF. The CDR3 bases are TGCAGTGCTAGGACAATGAACACCGGGGAGCTGTTTTTT.

To note about this clonotype: One end of the junction does not line up with germline, which may come from a read error. In DNA, the CDR3 is TGTGCCAGCAGCGTGTCGGCGGGAATAGGTTACGAGCAATACTTC. This translates into CASSVSAGIGYEQYF. The V call is TRBV9, the J call TRBJ2-7; tentatively, D is TRBD2 (6 bases). Germline CDR1 SGDLS, CDR2 YYNGEE. This CDR3 spans 15 amino acids.

CDR3 protein: CASSQVLAGGSYSYNEQFF. Here the CDR3 DNA reads TGTGCCAGCAGCCAAGTGTTGGCGGGAGGCTCCTACTCCTACAATGAGCAGTTCTTC. The V gene is TRBV4-2, the J gene TRBJ2-1; 8 bases fit TRBD2. The CDR3 is 19 amino acids. The V and J ends lost 1 base and 0 bases, in that order; junction bases with no gene match: 11. Germline values: CDR1 LGHNA, CDR2 YNFKEQ.

This clonotype has just a few counts. The chain is built from TRBV7-2 and TRBJ2-7; weak D call: TRBD2 (7 bases). Trimming left V 5 bases short and J 5 bases short, with 16 bases between. CDR3 length: 14 residues. In germline, CDR1 is SGHTA, CDR2 FQGNSA. CDR3 protein: CASSPPGGRHEQYF. CDR3 sequence (DNA): TGTGCCAGCAGCCCCCCCGGGGGGCGACACGAGCAGTACTTC.

This clonotype was counted a few times. V and J are TRBV5-6 and TRBJ2-7, with 8 nucleotides matching TRBD1. Germline V gene lookup returns CDR1 SGHDT and CDR2 YYEEEE. This CDR3 contains 13 residues. The V gene end was trimmed by 4 bases and the J gene end by 4 bases; junction bases not matched to a gene: 4. CDR3 DNA: TGTGCCAGCAGCATAAGACAGGGGTACGAGCAGTACTTC. Its translation: CASSIRQGYEQYF. The full variable domain, with the rest looked up from reference TRBV5-6 and TRBJ2-7, is DAGVTQSPTHLIKTRGQQVTLRCSPKSGHDTVSWYQQALGQGPQFIFQYYEEEERQRGNFPDRFSGHQFPNYSSELNVNALLLGDSALYLCASSIRQGYEQYFGPGTRLTVT.

Only a few counts were recorded for this clonotype. This chain connects TRBV5-1 to TRBJ2-3, with 8 bases identical to TRBD2. Germline trimming cut 4 bases from V and 4 bases from J; bases unmatched to any gene: 11. This CDR3 is 16 amino acids long. The germline gives CDR1 SGHRS, CDR2 YFSETQ. The CDR3 sequence is CASSPGLDVKADTQYF. The CDR3 nucleotides are TGCGCCAGCAGCCCGGGACTAGACGTTAAAGCAGATACGCAGTATTTT.

The rearrangement links TRBV3-1 to TRBJ2-3, with 8 bases lining up with TRBD2. CDR1 is LGHDT and CDR2 is YNNKEL in the germline V gene (reference sequence). Trimming cost V 1 base and J 6 bases; bases outside gene matches: 3. The CDR3 contains 14 residues. CDR3 protein: CASSQVPSGDTQYF. The CDR3 bases are TGTGCCAGCAGCCAAGTTCCTAGCGGGGATACGCAGTATTTT.

This clonotype was detected a few times. The genes are TRBV9 and TRBJ2-7; TRBD2 agrees at 12 bases. The V gene end was trimmed by 2 bases and the J gene end by 2 bases; junction bases not matched to a gene: 2. Germline V gene lookup returns CDR1 SGDLS and CDR2 YYNGEE. This CDR3 region has 15 residues. CDR3 DNA sequence: TGTGCCAGCAGCGTGACTAGCGGGAGTACCTACGAGCAGTACTTC. Protein product: CASSVTSGSTYEQYF.

This clonotype has ten or more counts. In DNA, the CDR3 is TGTGCCAGCAGTGAATTTGCGGGAGGGCGAGGTGGGCAGTTCTTC. This sequence encodes CASSEFAGGRGGQFF. The chain has TRBV6-1 and TRBJ2-1, with TRBD2 identical over 9 bases. From germline, CDR1 is MNHNS and CDR2 SASEGT. This CDR3 is 15 amino acids long. After removal of 2 bases from V and 12 bases from J, the junction contained 11 bases not matched to a gene.

Only a few counts were recorded for this clonotype. The genes are TRBV7-2 and TRBJ1-2; no clear D. The CDR3 is 14 residues long. Per the germline V gene, CDR1 is SGHTA and CDR2 is FQGNSA. Trimming took 4 bases from V and 8 from J, leaving 17 bases between them. In nucleotides, the CDR3 is TGTGCCAGCAGCTCAGGCTGGGAAAGTAGAGGCTACACCTTC. Protein sequence: CASSSGWESRGYTF.

This clonotype was found once. This rearrangement joins TRBV7-9 to TRBJ2-1, with D perhaps matching TRBD2 (7 bases). The CDR3 sequence is 13 residues long. V shed 9 bases and J shed 9 bases, with 18 bases lying between them. The germline CDR1 and CDR2 sequences are SEHNR and FQNEAQ (reference sequence). The CDR3 spells CASRYGGGAEQFF. The CDR3 DNA is TGTGCCAGTAGGTATGGCGGGGGCGCTGAGCAGTTCTTC. The variable domain in full, with the rest retrieved from reference TRBV7-9 and TRBJ2-1, is DTGVSQNPRHKITKRGQNVTFRCDPISEHNRLYWYRQTLGQGPEFLTYFQNEAQLEKSRLLSDRFSAERPKGSFSTLEIQRTEQGDSAMYLCASRYGGGAEQFFGPGTRLTVL.

A few counts support this clonotype. V gene TRBV7-9 combines with J gene TRBJ1-2; D remains ambiguous. The CDR3 length is 16 residues. The germline CDR1 and CDR2 sequences are SEHNR and FQNEAQ (reference sequence). V was pared by 1 base and J by 2 bases, with 14 bases between. In DNA, the CDR3 is TGTGCCAGCAGCTTAGGCGTGGAATTGAGAAACTATGGCTACACCTTC. It encodes CASSLGVELRNYGYTF.

This clonotype has more than one count but fewer than ten. The V and J genes are TRBV2 and TRBJ1-4; possible D gene TRBD1, 5 bases. The CDR3 totals 16 residues. V gave up 1 base and J gave up 0 bases, with 9 bases separating them. Germline V gene sequence: CDR1 SNHLY, CDR2 FYNNEI. The CDR3 loop reads CASSEDRIATNEKLFF. DNA of the CDR3: TGTGCCAGCAGTGAAGACAGGATAGCAACTAATGAAAAACTGTTTTTT.

This clonotype was counted a few times. The chain employs TRBV15 and TRBJ2-1, with 9 bases matching TRBD2. V was clipped by 1 base and J by 4 bases; unmatched bases: 11. Germline CDR1 LNHNV, CDR2 YYDKDF (reference sequence). This CDR3 is 18 amino acids long. Here the CDR3 reads CATSRGGSLAGRYNEQFF. The CDR3 nucleotides are TGTGCCACCAGCAGAGGTGGGTCGCTAGCGGGACGGTACAATGAGCAGTTCTTC.

This clonotype appeared many times. One junction end disagrees with the germline gene, perhaps due to a read error. The CDR3 sequence is CASSSGYGDEQFF. The CDR3 coding sequence is TGTGCTAGCAGCTCAGGTTATGGTGATGAGCAGTTCTTC. The chain links TRBV7-7 to TRBJ2-1; D unresolved. The CDR3 runs 13 residues. The germline V gene has CDR1 SSHAT and CDR2 FNYEAQ (reference sequence).

V usage is TRBV9 and J usage is TRBJ2-1; 10 nucleotides match TRBD2. CDR1 and CDR2 from the germline V gene are SGDLS and YYNGEE. The CDR3 has 14 amino acids. V trimming: 3 bases; J trimming: 7 bases; junction bases outside the gene matches: 4. The DNA of the CDR3 is TGTGCCAGCAGCGACTGGACTAGCGGAAATGAGCAGTTCTTC. It encodes CASSDWTSGNEQFF. The whole variable domain, filled in from reference TRBV9 and TRBJ2-1, reads DSGVTQTPKHLITATGQRVTLRCSPRSGDLSVYWYQQSLDQGLQFLIQYYNGEERAKGNILERFSAQQFPDLHSELNLSSLELGDSALYFCASSDWTSGNEQFFGPGTRLTVL.

The rearrangement links TRBV20-1 to TRBJ2-3; D not resolved. Trimming pared 0 bases from V and 6 bases from J, leaving 19 bases between. Germline CDR1 and CDR2: DFQATT and SNEGSKA (reference sequence). This CDR3 has 16 residues. DNA for the CDR3: TGCAGTGCTAGAGAGGGCGCGCAGGCTGGTTGGGATACGCAGTATTTT. This sequence encodes CSAREGAQAGWDTQYF.

This clonotype came up a few times. The rearrangement uses TRBV4-1 and TRBJ2-3, with D perhaps matching TRBD1 (6 bases). Germline V gene data show CDR1 as MGHRA and CDR2 as YSYEKL. CDR3 length: 16 amino acids. The ends were cut back, 4 bases at V and 5 bases at J, with 19 bases in the middle. The CDR3 nucleotides are TGCGCCAGCAGCCGAGGACAGCGAGAGTTGGGAGATACGCAGTATTTT. Translating it yields CASSRGQRELGDTQYF.

This clonotype has only a few counts. The V call is TRBV6-2 or TRBV6-3, the J call TRBJ2-2; 7 nucleotides align to TRBD1. The CDR3 has 15 residues. CDR1 is MNHEY, CDR2 SVGEGT, per germline. The V segment lost 3 bases and the J segment 6 bases; nucleotides outside the gene matches: 7. Here the CDR3 reads CASSYEGARAGELFF. Written as DNA, the CDR3 is TGTGCCAGCAGTTATGAGGGGGCGCGCGCCGGGGAGCTGTTTTTT.

Many counts were recorded for this clonotype. V and J are TRBV5-1 and TRBJ1-4, with D perhaps matching TRBD1 (5 bases). The CDR3 extends over 14 amino acids. V lost 4 bases to trimming and J lost 7 bases, with 14 bases between them. Germline CDR1 and CDR2: SGHRS and YFSETQ. The CDR3 sequence is CASSPLAGSEKLFF. The CDR3 region has the DNA TGCGCCAGCAGCCCACTGGCAGGGAGTGAAAAACTGTTTTTT.

This clonotype was recorded at least ten times. The chain uses TRBV5-1 and TRBJ2-7, with 7 bases aligning to TRBD1. The CDR3 runs to 15 residues. Germline CDR1 and CDR2: SGHRS and YFSETQ. V was clipped by 4 bases and J by 6 bases; unmatched bases: 13. CDR3 in amino acids: CASSDLQGLPPEQYF. DNA for the CDR3: TGCGCCAGCAGCGACCTACAGGGGCTACCGCCCGAGCAGTACTTC.

This clonotype has only a few counts. CDR3 nucleotide sequence: TGTGCCAGCATTCCACTCGGGGCAGGGGAGGTTCCCCAGCATTTT. It encodes CASIPLGAGEVPQHF. V usage is TRBV28 and J usage is TRBJ1-5, with a tentative D call TRBD1 (6 bases). This CDR3 spans 15 amino acids. The V gene's germline CDR1 is MDHEN and CDR2 SYDVKM. Trimming left V 7 bases short and J 10 bases short, with 23 bases between.

This clonotype was observed at least ten times. The rearrangement links TRBV7-2 to TRBJ2-1; TRBD1 might be the D (5 bases). The CDR3 has 14 residues. V lost 3 bases and J 8 bases, leaving 14 bases between the germline ends. CDR1 is SGHTA, CDR2 FQGNSA, per germline. CDR3 nucleotide sequence: TGTGCCAGCAGCTTCTTCGCAGGGAACTATGAGCAGTTCTTC. As protein: CASSFFAGNYEQFF.

This clonotype was counted between two and nine times. The CDR3 here is CASSPRRGTGGVGLNSPLHF. Written as DNA, the CDR3 is TGTGCCAGCAGTCCCCGGAGGGGGACAGGGGGCGTTGGCCTTAATTCACCCCTCCACTTT. The rearrangement uses TRBV27 and TRBJ1-6, with 12 positions matching TRBD1. The germline V gene has CDR1 MNHEY and CDR2 SMNVEV (reference sequence). V trimming: 5 bases; J trimming: 6 bases; junction bases outside the gene matches: 17. The CDR3 loop spans 20 amino acids.